These 3 T cell receptor beta chains were sequenced from one sample in a study of cytomegalovirus exposure and HLA in healthy donors. The PCR used 60 Vbeta and 13 Jbeta primers. The method was immunoSEQ multiplex PCR; TCRdb's version includes in-frame clones alone and lacks a portion of them. The sample consists of approximately 250,000 clones, about 85% of them appearing once. Sequencing used PBMCs. Receptors were obtained from a girl aged 2-10 years in good health and CMV-seronegative.

The chain joins TRBV19 to TRBJ2-7; the match to TRBD2 covers 8 bases. The CDR3 length is 15 residues. Germline CDR1 LNHDA, CDR2 SQIVND (reference sequence). With 1 base clipped from V and 2 bases from J, the junction kept 4 bases outside the gene matches. The CDR3 spells CASSIVSGRAYEQYF. The CDR3 DNA reads as TGTGCCAGTAGTATAGTTTCCGGGAGGGCCTACGAGCAGTACTTC.

This clone was counted once. The chain uses TRBV30 and TRBJ2-7, with unresolved D. Germline V CDR1 and CDR2: GTSNPN, SVGIG (reference sequence). V dropped 1 base and J dropped 4 bases, with 8 bases sitting between them. This CDR3 is built from 12 residues. Written as DNA, the CDR3 is TGTGCCTGGAGTGAGAGGTTTTACGAGCAGTACTTC. As protein: CAWSERFYEQYF.

V and J are TRBV7-2 and TRBJ2-3, with 7 bases aligning to TRBD2. The length of the CDR3 is 14 residues. Looked up from germline, CDR1 is SGHTA and CDR2 is FQGNSA. Trimming removed 6 bases from V and 2 bases from J; junction bases left unmatched: 5. CDR3 DNA: TGTGCCAGCAGACCAGCGGGGCACACAGATACGCAGTATTTT. As protein: CASRPAGHTDTQYF.